A selection of T cell receptor beta chains follows, all from one sample in a study of cytomegalovirus exposure and HLA in healthy donors. Sequencing was performed with immunoSEQ multiplex PCR; in TCRdb, only in-frame clones are kept and a portion is missing. The table has 150,000 to 200,000 clones, 75% to 85% seen once; the top ten hold roughly 7.4%. The sample taken for sequencing was PBMCs. These receptors originate from a male donor in good health and CMV-seropositive. The CDR3 runs from the conserved cysteine through the conserved F or W. D genes are given only for firm matches. A clone size is listed for some rows: how often the clone was seen (once, few, many), or a class if it is expanded.

j_call,d_call,v_call,clone_size,cdr3_nt,cdr3_aa
TRBJ2-1,-,TRBV5-6,once,TGTGCCAGCAGCCCATCCGACGGGAATGAGCAGTTCTTC,CASSPSDGNEQFF
TRBJ2-7,TRBD2,TRBV9,-,TGTGCCAGCAGCGTTAGCGGGGCAAGCTCCTACGAGCAGTACTTC,CASSVSGASSYEQYF
TRBJ1-6,TRBD1,TRBV4-1,-,TGCGCCAGCAGCGTTCAGGGGGCGCTTAATTCACCCCTCCACTTT,CASSVQGALNSPLHF
TRBJ2-5,-,TRBV6-5,-,TGTGCCAGCACCCCGACTAGGGCTTTGGGAGAGACCCAGTACTTC,CASTPTRALGETQYF
TRBJ1-4,-,TRBV5-5,-,TGTGCCAGCATCGCCTCGGGGGGGCATAGGGGTGAAAAACTGTTTTTT,CASIASGGHRGEKLFF
TRBJ2-7,-,TRBV10-1,-,TGCGCCAGCAGTTCCCAGGGCAGTCACGAGCAGTACTTC,CASSSQGSHEQYF
TRBJ2-7,TRBD2,TRBV5-1,-,TGCGCCAGCAGCCCCCTGCGGGGGGGGGACGAGCAGTACTTC,CASSPLRGGDEQYF
TRBJ1-2,TRBD1,TRBV6-5,-,TGTGCCAGCAGCCGCAGGGACAGTGATTATGGCTACACCTTC,CASSRRDSDYGYTF
TRBJ1-5,-,TRBV19,-,TGTGCCAGTAGTATAGTGGAGGGCCAGGTCAATCAGCCCCAGCATTTT,CASSIVEGQVNQPQHF
TRBJ2-1,TRBD2,TRBV5-1,-,TGCGCCAGCAGTATTTCTAGCGGGGACAATGAGCAGTTCTTC,CASSISSGDNEQFF
TRBJ1-2,-,TRBV21-1,-,TGTGCCAGCAGCAAAGTCGCGACAGTAGCTAACTATGGCTACACCTTC,CASSKVATVANYGYTF
TRBJ2-7,TRBD1,TRBV4-2,few,TGTGCCAGCAGCCAAGGTACCGGGACAGCGTCCTACGAGCAGTACTTC,CASSQGTGTASYEQYF
TRBJ2-7,TRBD2,TRBV9,-,TGTGCCAGCAGCGTAACACTAGCGACACGCGAGCAGTACTTC,CASSVTLATREQYF
TRBJ1-1,-,TRBV30,few,TGTGCCTGGATAGGGCCGAACTCCGGGACAACTGAAGCTTTCTTT,CAWIGPNSGTTEAFF
TRBJ2-2,TRBD2,TRBV10-3,-,TGTGCCATCAGTGAGTCGGCTAGCGGGGGCGGCGGGGAGCTGTTTTTT,CAISESASGGGGELFF
TRBJ2-7,-,TRBV30,-,TGTGCCTGTTCGGCGGGGATGCCAGAGCAGTACTTC,CACSAGMPEQYF
TRBJ2-3,-,TRBV4-1,-,TGCGCCAGCAGCCAAGGGGACAAGGATACGCAGTATTTT,CASSQGDKDTQYF
TRBJ1-4,-,TRBV5-6,-,TGTGCCAGCAGCTTAGGACAGACAACTAATGAAAAACTGTTTTTT,CASSLGQTTNEKLFF
TRBJ2-1,TRBD2,TRBV4-1,-,TGCGCCAGCAGCCAAGGGACTAGCGGCTACAATGAGCAGTTCTTC,CASSQGTSGYNEQFF
TRBJ2-7,TRBD1,TRBV13,-,TGTGCCAGCAGTTTGACAGGGGACGAGCAGTACTTC,CASSLTGDEQYF
TRBJ2-2,TRBD2,TRBV7-9,-,TGTGCCAGCAGCGCCACGGGGGGCGGGGAGCTGTTTTTT,CASSATGGGELFF
TRBJ1-3,-,TRBV5-4,few,TGTGCCAGCAGCCTATCGGGGGGGTTCTCTGGAAACACCATATATTTT,CASSLSGGFSGNTIYF